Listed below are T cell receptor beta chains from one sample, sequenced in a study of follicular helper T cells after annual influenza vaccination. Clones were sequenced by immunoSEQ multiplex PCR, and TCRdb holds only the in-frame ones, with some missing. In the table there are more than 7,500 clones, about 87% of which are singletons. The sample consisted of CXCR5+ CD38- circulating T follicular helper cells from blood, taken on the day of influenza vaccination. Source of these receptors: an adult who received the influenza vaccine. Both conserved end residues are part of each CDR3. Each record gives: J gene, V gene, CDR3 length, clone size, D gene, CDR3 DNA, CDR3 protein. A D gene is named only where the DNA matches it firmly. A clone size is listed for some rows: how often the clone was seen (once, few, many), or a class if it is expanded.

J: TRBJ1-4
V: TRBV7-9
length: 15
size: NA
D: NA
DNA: TGTGCCAGCAGCCCCCCGGGGAGGGATGGTGAAAAACTGTTTTTT
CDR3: CASSPPGRDGEKLFF

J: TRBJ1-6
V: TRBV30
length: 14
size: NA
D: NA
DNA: TGTGCCTGGAGTGTATACAGCGAGCTTTCACCCCTCCACTTT
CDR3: CAWSVYSELSPLHF

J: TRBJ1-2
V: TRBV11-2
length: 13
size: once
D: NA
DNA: TGTGCCAGCAGAGGAGGGACCTACTATGGCTACACCTTC
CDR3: CASRGGTYYGYTF

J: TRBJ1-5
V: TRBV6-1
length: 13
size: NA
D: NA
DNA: TGTGCCAGCAGTCATGTGGGGGGCGAGACCCAGCATTTT
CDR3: CASSHVGGETQHF

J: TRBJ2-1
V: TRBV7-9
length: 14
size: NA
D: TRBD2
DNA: TGTGCCAGCAGCATCTGGGAGGGAAACAATGAGCAGTTCTTC
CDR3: CASSIWEGNNEQFF

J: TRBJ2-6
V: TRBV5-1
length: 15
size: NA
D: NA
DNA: TGCGCCAGCAGCCTAGACAACTCTGGGGCCAACGTCCTGACTTTC
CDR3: CASSLDNSGANVLTF

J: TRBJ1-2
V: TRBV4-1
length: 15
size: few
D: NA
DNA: TGCGCCAGCAGCCAAGATCCCGGGACGCAGTATGGCTACACCTTC
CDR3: CASSQDPGTQYGYTF

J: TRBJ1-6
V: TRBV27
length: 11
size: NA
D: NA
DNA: TGTGCCAGCAGGCCGAGTGGGGCCCTCCACTTT
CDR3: CASRPSGALHF

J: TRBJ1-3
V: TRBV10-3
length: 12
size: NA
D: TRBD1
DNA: TGTGCCCTAAGGACAGGAGGAAACACCATATATTTT
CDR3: CALRTGGNTIYF

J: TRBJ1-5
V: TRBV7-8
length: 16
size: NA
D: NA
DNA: TGTGCCAGCAGCTTAGAAGGCTGGGAGAGCAATCAGCCCCAGCATTTT
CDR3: CASSLEGWESNQPQHF

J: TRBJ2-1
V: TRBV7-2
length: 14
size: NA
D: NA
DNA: TGTGCCAGCAGCTTAGACGGGGGTGGAGGTGAGCAGTTCTTC
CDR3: CASSLDGGGGEQFF

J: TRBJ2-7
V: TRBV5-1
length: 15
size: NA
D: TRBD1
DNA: TGCGCCAGCAGCTTGGAAGGACAGGGCCAAAACGAGCAGTACTTC
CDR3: CASSLEGQGQNEQYF

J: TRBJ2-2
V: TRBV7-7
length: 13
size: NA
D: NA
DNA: TGTGCCACCACGGGAGATCCCACCGGGGAGCTGTTTTTT
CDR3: CATTGDPTGELFF

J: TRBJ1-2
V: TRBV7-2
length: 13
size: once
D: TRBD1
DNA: TGTGCCAGCAGCTTTTCAGGGGGGCGGGGCTACACCTTC
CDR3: CASSFSGGRGYTF

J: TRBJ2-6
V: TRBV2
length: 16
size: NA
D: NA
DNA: TGTGCCTCAAAAAGAGTCCCTCGGACCGGGGCCAACGTCCTGACTTTC
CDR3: CASKRVPRTGANVLTF

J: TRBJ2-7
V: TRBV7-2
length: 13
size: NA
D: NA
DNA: TGTGCCAGCTCAGTTCAGGGGCGCTACGAGCAGTACTTC
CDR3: CASSVQGRYEQYF

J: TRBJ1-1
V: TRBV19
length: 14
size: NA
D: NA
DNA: TGTGCCAGTAGAGGAGGATCGGGTCAGACTGAAGCTTTCTTT
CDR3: CASRGGSGQTEAFF

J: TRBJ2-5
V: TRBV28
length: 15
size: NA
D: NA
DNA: TGTGCCAGCAGTTTTCCGGGACAAGGGTCGGAGACCCAGTACTTC
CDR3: CASSFPGQGSETQYF

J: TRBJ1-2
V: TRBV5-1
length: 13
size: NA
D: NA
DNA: TGCGCCAGCAGCTTCGGGCAGGGTAGTGGCTACACCTTC
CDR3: CASSFGQGSGYTF

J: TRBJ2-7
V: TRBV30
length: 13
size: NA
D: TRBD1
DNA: TGTGCCTGGGGCCAAGACAGGGTTCACGAGCAGTACTTC
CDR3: CAWGQDRVHEQYF

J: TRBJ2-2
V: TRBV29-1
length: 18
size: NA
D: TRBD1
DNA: TGCAGCGTTGTGGGACAGGCTAGCAGAGGCGAAAACACCGGGGAGCTGTTTTTT
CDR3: CSVVGQASRGENTGELFF

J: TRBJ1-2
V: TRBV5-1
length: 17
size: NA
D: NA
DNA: TGCGCCAGCAGCTTGGAGTCAGGGACCCCCCTTAACTATGGCTACACCTTC
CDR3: CASSLESGTPLNYGYTF

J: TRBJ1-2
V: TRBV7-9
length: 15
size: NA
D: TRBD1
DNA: TGTGCCAGCAGCTCAGACAGGGGAGGGAGAGGGGGCTACACCTTC
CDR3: CASSSDRGGRGGYTF

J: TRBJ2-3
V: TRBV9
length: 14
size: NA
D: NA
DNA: TGTGCCAGCAGCGCCTCGGAGGTACGGGATACGCAGTATTTT
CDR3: CASSASEVRDTQYF

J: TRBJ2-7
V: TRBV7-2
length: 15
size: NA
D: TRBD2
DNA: TGTGCCAGCAGCTCACTAGCGGGGGACTCCTACGAGCAGTACTTC
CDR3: CASSSLAGDSYEQYF

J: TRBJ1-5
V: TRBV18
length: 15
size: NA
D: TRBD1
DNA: TGTGCCAGCTCACCACGGACAGGGGGCGATCAGCCCCAGCATTTT
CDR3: CASSPRTGGDQPQHF

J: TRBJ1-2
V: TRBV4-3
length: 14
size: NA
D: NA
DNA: TGCGCCAGCAGCCCGGGACGTGGACCCTATGGCTACACCTTC
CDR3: CASSPGRGPYGYTF

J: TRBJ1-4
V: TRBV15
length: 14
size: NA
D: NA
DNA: TGTGCCACCAGCAGAGCAGGACAGCAAGAAAAACTGTTTTTT
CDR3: CATSRAGQQEKLFF

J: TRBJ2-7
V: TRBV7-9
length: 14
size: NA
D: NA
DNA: TGTGCCAGCAGCCCGGGGACTGATACCTACGAGCAGTACTTC
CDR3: CASSPGTDTYEQYF

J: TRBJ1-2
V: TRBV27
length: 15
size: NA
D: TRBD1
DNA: TGTGCCAGCAGGCGGGGCCGGGACAGGGGGTATGGCTACACCTTC
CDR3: CASRRGRDRGYGYTF

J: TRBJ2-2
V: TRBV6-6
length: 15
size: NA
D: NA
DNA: TGTGCCAGCAGTTACGACACCTCGAACACCGGGGAGCTGTTTTTT
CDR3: CASSYDTSNTGELFF

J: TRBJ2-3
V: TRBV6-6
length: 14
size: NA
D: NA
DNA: TGTGCCAGCAGGACCCGGACGGAAGAGGATACGCAGTATTTT
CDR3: CASRTRTEEDTQYF

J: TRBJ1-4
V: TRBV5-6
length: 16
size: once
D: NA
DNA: TGTGCCAGCAGCCATTATAACGGTCCAACTAATGAAAAACTGTTTTTT
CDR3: CASSHYNGPTNEKLFF

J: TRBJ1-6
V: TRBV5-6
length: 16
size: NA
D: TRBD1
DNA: TGTGCCAGCAGCTTGGTGGGACAGGAGAATAATTCACCCCTCCACTTT
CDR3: CASSLVGQENNSPLHF

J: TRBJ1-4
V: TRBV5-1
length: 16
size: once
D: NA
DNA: TGCGCCAGCAGCTCCTCCGGACAGACAACTAATGAAAAACTGTTTTTT
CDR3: CASSSSGQTTNEKLFF

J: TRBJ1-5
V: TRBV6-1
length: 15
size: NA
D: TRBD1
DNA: TGTGCCAGCAGAGGGACAGTCGCCAGCAATCAGCCCCAGCATTTT
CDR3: CASRGTVASNQPQHF

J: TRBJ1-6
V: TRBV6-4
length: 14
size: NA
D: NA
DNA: TGTGCCAGCAGTGTGGGGCCGGATAATTCACCCCTCCACTTT
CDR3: CASSVGPDNSPLHF

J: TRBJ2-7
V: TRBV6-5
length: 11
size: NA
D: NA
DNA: TGTGCCAGCAGCGGTCACTACGAGCAGTACTTC
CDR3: CASSGHYEQYF

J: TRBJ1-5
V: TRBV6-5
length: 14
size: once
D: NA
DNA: TGTGCCAGCACACGGTCAGGTAGCAATCAGCCCCAGCATTTT
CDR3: CASTRSGSNQPQHF